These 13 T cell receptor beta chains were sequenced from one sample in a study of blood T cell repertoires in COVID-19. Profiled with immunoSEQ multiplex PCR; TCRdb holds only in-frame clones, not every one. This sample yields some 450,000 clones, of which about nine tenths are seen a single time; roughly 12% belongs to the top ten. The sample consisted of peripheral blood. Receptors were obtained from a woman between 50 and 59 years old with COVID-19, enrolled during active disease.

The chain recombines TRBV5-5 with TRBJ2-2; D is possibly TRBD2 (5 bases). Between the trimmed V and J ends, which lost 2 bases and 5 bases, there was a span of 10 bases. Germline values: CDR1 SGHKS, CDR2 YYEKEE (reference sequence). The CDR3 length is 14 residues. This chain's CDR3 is CASSFRGGTGELFF. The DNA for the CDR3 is TGTGCCAGCAGCTTCCGGGGTGGGACCGGGGAGCTGTTTTTT.

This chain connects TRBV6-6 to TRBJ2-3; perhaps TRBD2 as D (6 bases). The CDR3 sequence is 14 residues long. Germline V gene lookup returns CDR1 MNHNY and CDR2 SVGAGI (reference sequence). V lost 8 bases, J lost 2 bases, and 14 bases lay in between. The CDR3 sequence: CASGTLAATDTQYF. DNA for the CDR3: TGTGCCAGCGGGACTCTAGCAGCCACAGATACGCAGTATTTT.

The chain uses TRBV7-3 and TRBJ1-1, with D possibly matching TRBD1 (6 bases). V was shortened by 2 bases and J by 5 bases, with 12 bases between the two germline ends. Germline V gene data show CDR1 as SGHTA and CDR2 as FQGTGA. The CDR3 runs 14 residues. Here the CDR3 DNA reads TGTGCCAGCAGCTTAGAAGCAGGGGTTACTGAAGCTTTCTTT. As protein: CASSLEAGVTEAFF.

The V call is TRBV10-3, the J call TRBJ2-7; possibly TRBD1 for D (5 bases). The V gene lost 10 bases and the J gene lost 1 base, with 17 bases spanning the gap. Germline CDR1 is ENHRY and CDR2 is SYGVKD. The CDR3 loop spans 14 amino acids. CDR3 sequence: CATATDFSSYEQYF. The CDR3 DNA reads TGTGCCACCGCGACAGATTTTTCTTCCTACGAGCAGTACTTC.

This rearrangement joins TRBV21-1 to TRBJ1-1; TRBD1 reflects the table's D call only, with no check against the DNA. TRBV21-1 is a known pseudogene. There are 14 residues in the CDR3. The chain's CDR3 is CASSKYRLNTEAFF. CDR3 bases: TGTGCCAGCAGCAAATACAGGTTGAACACTGAAGCTTTCTTT.

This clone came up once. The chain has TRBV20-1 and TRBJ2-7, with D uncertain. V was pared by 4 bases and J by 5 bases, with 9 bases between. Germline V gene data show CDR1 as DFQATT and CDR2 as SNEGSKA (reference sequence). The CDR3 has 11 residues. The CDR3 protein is CSAIYRNEQYF. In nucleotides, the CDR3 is TGCAGTGCTATCTACCGTAACGAGCAGTACTTC.

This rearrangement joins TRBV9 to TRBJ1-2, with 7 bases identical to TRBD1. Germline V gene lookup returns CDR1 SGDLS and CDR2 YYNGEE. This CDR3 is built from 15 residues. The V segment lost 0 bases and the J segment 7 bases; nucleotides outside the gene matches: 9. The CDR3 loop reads CASSVERDSPFGYTF. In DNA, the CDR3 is TGTGCCAGCAGCGTAGAAAGGGACAGCCCATTTGGCTACACCTTC.

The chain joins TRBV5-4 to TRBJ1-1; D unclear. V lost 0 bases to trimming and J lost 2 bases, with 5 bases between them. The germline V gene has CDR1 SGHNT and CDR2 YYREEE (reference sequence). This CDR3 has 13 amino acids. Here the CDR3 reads CASSLDINTEAFF. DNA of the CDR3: TGTGCCAGCAGCTTGGACATCAACACTGAAGCTTTCTTT.

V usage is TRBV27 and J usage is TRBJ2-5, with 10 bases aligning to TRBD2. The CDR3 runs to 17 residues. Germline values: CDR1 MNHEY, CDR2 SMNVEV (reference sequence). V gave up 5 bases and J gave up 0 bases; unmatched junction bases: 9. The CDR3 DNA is TGTGCCAGCAGTCCCTGGGCTAGCGGGGGAAACCAAGAGACCCAGTACTTC. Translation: CASSPWASGGNQETQYF.

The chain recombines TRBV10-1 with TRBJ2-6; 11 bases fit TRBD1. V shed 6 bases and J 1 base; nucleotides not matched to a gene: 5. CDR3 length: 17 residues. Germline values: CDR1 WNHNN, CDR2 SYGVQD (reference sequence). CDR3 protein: CASSPGQGASGANVLTF. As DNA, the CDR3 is TGCGCCAGCAGCCCTGGACAGGGGGCTTCTGGGGCCAACGTCCTGACTTTC.

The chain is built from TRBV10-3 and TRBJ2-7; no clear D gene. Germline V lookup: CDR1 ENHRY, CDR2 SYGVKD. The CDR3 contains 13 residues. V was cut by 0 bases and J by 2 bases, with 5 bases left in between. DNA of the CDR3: TGTGCCATCAGTGAGTCAGAGGCCTACGAGCAGTACTTC. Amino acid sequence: CAISESEAYEQYF.

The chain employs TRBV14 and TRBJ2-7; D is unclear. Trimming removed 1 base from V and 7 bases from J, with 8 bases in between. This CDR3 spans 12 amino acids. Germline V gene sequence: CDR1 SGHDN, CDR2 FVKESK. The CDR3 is CASSQGAWEQYF. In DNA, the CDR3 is TGTGCCAGCAGCCAAGGGGCCTGGGAGCAGTACTTC.

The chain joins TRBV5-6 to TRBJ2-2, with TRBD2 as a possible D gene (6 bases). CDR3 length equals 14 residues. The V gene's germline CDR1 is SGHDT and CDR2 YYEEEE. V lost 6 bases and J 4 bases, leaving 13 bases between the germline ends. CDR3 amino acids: CASTPGGSTGELFF. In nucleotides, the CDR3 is TGTGCCAGCACCCCCGGGGGAAGCACCGGGGAGCTGTTTTTT.